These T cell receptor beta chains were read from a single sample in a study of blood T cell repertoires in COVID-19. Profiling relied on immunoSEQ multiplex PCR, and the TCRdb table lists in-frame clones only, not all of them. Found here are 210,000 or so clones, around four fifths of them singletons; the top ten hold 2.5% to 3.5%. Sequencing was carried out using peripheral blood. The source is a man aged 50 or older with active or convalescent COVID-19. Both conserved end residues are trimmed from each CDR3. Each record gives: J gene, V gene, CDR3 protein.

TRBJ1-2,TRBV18,ASSPGAGTNYGYT
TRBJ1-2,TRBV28,ASSGRQGGGYT
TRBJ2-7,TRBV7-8,ASSFRGGLAGDVVYEQY
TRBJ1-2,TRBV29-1,SVDALSGYGYT
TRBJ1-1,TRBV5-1,ASSVGQAGTEAF
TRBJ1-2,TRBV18,ASSPQGEGYGYT
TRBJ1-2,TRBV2,ASSEALGRGDYGYT
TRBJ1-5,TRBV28,ASKGTGVDQPQH
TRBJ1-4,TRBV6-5,ASSPRQTTNEKLF
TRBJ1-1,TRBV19,ASSASSSGVDAF
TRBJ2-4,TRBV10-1,AGVSGRTKNIQY
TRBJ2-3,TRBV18,ASSQTGQLH
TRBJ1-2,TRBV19,ASSIGTIYGYT
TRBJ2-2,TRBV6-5,ASSWSGAGGEELF
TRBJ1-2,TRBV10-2,ASSEDRVGYGYT
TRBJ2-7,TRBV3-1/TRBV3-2,ASSQDPRTGLQY
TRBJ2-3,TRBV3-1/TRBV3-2,ASSQDPRLAIPDTQY
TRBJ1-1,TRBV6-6,ASSSGQGDTEAF
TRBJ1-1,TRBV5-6,ASSFLDRMNTEAF
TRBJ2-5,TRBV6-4,ASSPPRWHFQETQY
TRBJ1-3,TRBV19,ASRQRLITGNTIY
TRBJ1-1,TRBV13,ASGHRTEAF
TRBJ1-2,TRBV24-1,ATSEAGTDYGYT
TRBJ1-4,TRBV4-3,ASSQDHRATNEKLF
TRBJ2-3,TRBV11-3,ASSSTSTDTQY
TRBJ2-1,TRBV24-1,ATGRQGRFGNEQF
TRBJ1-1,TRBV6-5,ASSCGDRNTEAF
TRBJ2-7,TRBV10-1,ASSEAPTTSGLSYEQY